These T cell receptor beta chains were read from a single sample in a study of identical twins. TCRdb fed the 5' RACE reads into MiXCR, producing one record per CDR3 protein. The table lists some 660,000 distinct CDR3 sequences, 8.6% of them singletons. These same data were also listed under a study on yellow fever vaccine responses in identical twins.

The specimen sequenced was PBMCs. The receptors were gathered from a woman aged 18-29 years in good health. The CDR3 runs from the conserved cysteine through the conserved F or W. A D gene is named only where the DNA matches it firmly. Clone size appears in some rows only: once, few, many, or a class for an expanded clone.

TRBJ2-5,many,TRBV4-2,TRBD2,16,TGTGCCAGCAGCCAAGACGGGACTAGCAGTCAAGAGACCCAGTACTTC,CASSQDGTSSQETQYF
TRBJ2-2,NA,TRBV11-2,NA,15,TGTGCCAGCAGCTTAGGGACGAAGGCCACCGGGGAGCTGTTTTTT,CASSLGTKATGELFF
TRBJ2-2,many,TRBV10-3,NA,16,TGTGCCATCAGTGAAGGGCGCGGAGAGAACACCGGGGAGCTGTTTTTT,CAISEGRGENTGELFF
TRBJ2-7,few,TRBV24-1,TRBD1,15,TGTGCCACCAGTGACCCGGGACAGGGGATCTACGAGCAGTACTTC,CATSDPGQGIYEQYF
TRBJ1-4,few,TRBV9,NA,13,TGTGCCAGCAGCAGAAACAGGGATGAAAAACTGTTTTTT,CASSRNRDEKLFF
TRBJ2-5,NA,TRBV13,TRBD2,18,TGTGCCAGCAGCCATACCGGGACTAGCGGGGCATTTGGAGAGACCCAGTACTTC,CASSHTGTSGAFGETQYF
TRBJ2-5,few,TRBV10-1,TRBD1,17,TGCGCCAGCAGTGAGCCGAGGGACAGGGGCGAAAAAGAGACCCAGTACTTC,CASSEPRDRGEKETQYF
TRBJ2-1,many,TRBV18,NA,13,TGTGCCAGCTCGCCAACGGGGGTTCCCGAGCAGTTCTTC,CASSPTGVPEQFF
TRBJ1-4,few,TRBV12-3/TRBV12-4,NA,11,TGTGCCAGCAGTTTACATGAAAAACTGTTTTTT,CASSLHEKLFF
TRBJ1-1,many,TRBV11-2,NA,12,TGTGCCAGCAGCATCGGGACGGGAGAAGCTTTCTTT,CASSIGTGEAFF
TRBJ2-3,many,TRBV29-1,NA,13,TGCAGCGTTGATCCCATGAAGATGGATACGCAGTATTTT,CSVDPMKMDTQYF
TRBJ1-2,NA,TRBV4-2,NA,15,TGTGCCAGCAGCCAGATAAGTTTAGACTTAGGAGGCTACACCTTC,CASSQISLDLGGYTF
TRBJ2-3,few,TRBV9,TRBD2,15,TGTGCCAGCAGCGTTAGCGGGGTAAGGACAGATACGCAGTATTTT,CASSVSGVRTDTQYF
TRBJ2-7,NA,TRBV10-3,NA,13,TGTGCCATCAGTGCGAATCCGAACTACGAGCAGTACTTC,CAISANPNYEQYF
TRBJ2-3,few,TRBV6-5,TRBD1,19,TGTGCCAGCAGTTACTTCGACTCTATAAAGGGACAGAGCACAGATACGCAGTATTTT,CASSYFDSIKGQSTDTQYF
TRBJ2-1,NA,TRBV7-2,TRBD1,15,TGTGCCAGCAGCTTAGGGGGCAGGGGGTTGAATGAGCAGTTCTTC,CASSLGGRGLNEQFF
TRBJ2-3,few,TRBV4-3,TRBD2,17,TGCGCCAGCAGCCAAGATTACGGCGGGAGGGCCTCGTATACGCAGTATTTT,CASSQDYGGRASYTQYF
TRBJ2-3,few,TRBV7-2,NA,15,TGTGCCAGCAGCTTAGAACTGACAGGCACAGATACGCAGTATTTT,CASSLELTGTDTQYF
TRBJ2-7,NA,TRBV5-1,NA,13,TGCGCCAGCAGCTTGGGAAACTACTACGAGCAGTACTTC,CASSLGNYYEQYF
TRBJ2-1,NA,TRBV3-1,TRBD1,19,TGTGCCTGCAGGCATCGGACAGGGGGCGGGGGTGATAAGGACAATGAGCAGTTCTTC,CACRHRTGGGGDKDNEQFF
TRBJ2-2,few,TRBV18,TRBD1,16,TGTGCCAGCTCACCAGGGACAGGGGCGAACACCGGGGAGCTGTTTTTT,CASSPGTGANTGELFF
TRBJ2-5,few,TRBV20-1,NA,16,TGCAGTGCTAGAGATAATCACGGGGCCCCAGGAGAGACCCAGTACTTC,CSARDNHGAPGETQYF
TRBJ2-3,NA,TRBV28,TRBD2,13,TGTGCCAGTCTGGGCCAGCGGGAGTTGCCGCAGTATTTT,CASLGQRELPQYF
TRBJ1-5,few,TRBV4-2,NA,16,TGTGCCAGCAGCCAAGATCAATCCAGGGTCTTTCAGCCCCAGCATTTT,CASSQDQSRVFQPQHF
TRBJ2-1,NA,TRBV20-1,NA,11,TGCAGTGCTAGTCAAGCCCATGAGCAGTTCTTC,CSASQAHEQFF
TRBJ2-1,few,TRBV6-2/TRBV6-3,TRBD2,15,TGTGCCAGCAGACGACTAGCGGGAGTATACAATGAGCAGTTCTTC,CASRRLAGVYNEQFF
TRBJ2-6,few,TRBV6-1,TRBD1,18,TGTGCCAGCAGCTCTCCGGGGACAGGAGTCTCTGGGGCCAACGTCCTGACTTTC,CASSSPGTGVSGANVLTF
TRBJ1-2,many,TRBV20-1,TRBD1,13,TGCAGTGCAATAAGACAGGGGGCCTATGGCTACACCTTC,CSAIRQGAYGYTF
TRBJ1-4,NA,TRBV12-3/TRBV12-4,NA,15,TGTGCCAGCAGTTGGAACAGAGGTCTAAATGAAAAACTGTTTTTT,CASSWNRGLNEKLFF
TRBJ1-5,many,TRBV12-3/TRBV12-4,NA,15,TGTGCCAGCAGTTTAGGAGGGCCGGGGAATCAGCCCCAGCATTTT,CASSLGGPGNQPQHF
TRBJ2-7,many,TRBV5-1,TRBD1,13,TGCGCCAGCAGCGAAGGGGGCCCCAACGAGCAGTACTTC,CASSEGGPNEQYF
TRBJ2-7,few,TRBV11-2,NA,16,TGTGCCAGCAGCTTAGGGACAAGGCCGAGCTCCTACGAGCAGTACTTC,CASSLGTRPSSYEQYF
TRBJ2-5,few,TRBV11-2,TRBD2,16,TGTGCCAGCAGCTCGTTTGGGGGGGAGAGCCAAGAGACCCAGTACTTC,CASSSFGGESQETQYF
TRBJ2-7,NA,TRBV6-6,NA,13,TGTGCCAGCAGTTATCAGGGATCCTACGAGCAGTACTTC,CASSYQGSYEQYF
TRBJ1-4,few,TRBV14,NA,12,TGTGCCAGCAGCCGGACCTCCGAAAAACTGTTTTTT,CASSRTSEKLFF
TRBJ2-7,NA,TRBV29-1,NA,14,TGCAGCGTTGCCCCGGGCCCGCGGACCTACGAGCAGTACTTC,CSVAPGPRTYEQYF
TRBJ2-7,NA,TRBV7-2,NA,15,TGTGCCAGCAGGTCGAATCCGGGACTGATCTACGAGCAGTACTTC,CASRSNPGLIYEQYF
TRBJ2-2,NA,TRBV20-1,TRBD1,18,TGCAGTGCCAAAACCCCCGGGACAGGGGGCTCAATGGCCGGGGAGCTGTTTTTT,CSAKTPGTGGSMAGELFF
TRBJ2-7,NA,TRBV7-2,NA,15,TGTGCCAGCAGCTCACTCGGGACTCCCAGCCACGAGCAGTACTTC,CASSSLGTPSHEQYF
TRBJ2-1,NA,TRBV5-6,TRBD2,15,TGTGCCAGCAGCTTGGTCACTAGCGGGATCAATGAGCAGTTCTTC,CASSLVTSGINEQFF
TRBJ2-5,NA,TRBV7-6,NA,14,TGTGCCAGCAGCTCCTCGCAGGGTCAAGAGACCCAGTACTTC,CASSSSQGQETQYF